Here is one T cell receptor beta chain with its context. Its antigen remains unknown. This entry belongs to a study of T cells after posttransplantation cyclophosphamide. General study results and limits: Donor-recipient repertoire similarity was low at 1-2 months, rising over year one. TRB clonality was highly associated with recipient CMV seropositivity and reactivation. Blood and skin or GI T cell repertoires showed limited TRB overlap.

A marrow graft followed busulfan-fludarabine conditioning, with cyclophosphamide on days +3 and +4. In germline, CDR1 is KGHSH, CDR2 LQKENI. CDR3 length: 15 residues. Trimming at V came to 0 bases and at J to 13 bases, leaving 13 bases not matched to a gene. Assay used: immunoSEQ multiplex PCR; TCRdb lists only in-frame clones, some missing. This repertoire shows about 43,000 clones, 90% found once; its top ten account for 2% to 3%. Source: PBMCs, taken about 64 days after allogeneic stem cell transplant with posttransplant cyclophosphamide. The V gene is TRBV18, the J gene TRBJ1-1, with 8 bases aligning to TRBD1. This clonotype was sampled from a male patient between 60 and 69 years old who received an allogeneic stem cell transplant from a related donor and was CMV-positive. Some T cells may trace back to the graft donor. The CDR3 DNA reads TGTGCCAGCTCACCACCGATTGGACAGGGTCTTAAAGTTTTCTTT. This codes for CASSPPIGQGLKVFF.